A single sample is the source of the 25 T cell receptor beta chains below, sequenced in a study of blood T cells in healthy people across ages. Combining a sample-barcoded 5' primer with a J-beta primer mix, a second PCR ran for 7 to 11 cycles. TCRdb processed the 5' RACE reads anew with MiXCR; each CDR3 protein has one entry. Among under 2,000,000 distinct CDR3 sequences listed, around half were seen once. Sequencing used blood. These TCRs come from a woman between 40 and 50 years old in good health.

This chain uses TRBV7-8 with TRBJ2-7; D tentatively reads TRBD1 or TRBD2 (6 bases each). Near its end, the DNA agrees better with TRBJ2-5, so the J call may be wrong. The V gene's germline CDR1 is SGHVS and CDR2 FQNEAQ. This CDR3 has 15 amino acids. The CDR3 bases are TGTGCCAGCAGCTTATGGGGGGCTCCGAAAGAGACCCAGTACTTC. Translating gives CASSLWGAPKETQYF.

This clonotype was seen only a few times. The CDR3 loop reads CASSQEAGSSGDARETQYF. The CDR3 DNA reads as TGTGCCAGCAGCCAAGAAGCTGGGTCTAGCGGGGATGCCAGAGAGACCCAGTACTTC. V gene TRBV4-2 combines with J gene TRBJ2-5; 9 bases match TRBD2. CDR1 and CDR2 (germline): LGHNA, YNFKEQ. The CDR3 has 19 residues. Trimming took 0 bases from V and 4 from J; bases not matched to a gene: 15.

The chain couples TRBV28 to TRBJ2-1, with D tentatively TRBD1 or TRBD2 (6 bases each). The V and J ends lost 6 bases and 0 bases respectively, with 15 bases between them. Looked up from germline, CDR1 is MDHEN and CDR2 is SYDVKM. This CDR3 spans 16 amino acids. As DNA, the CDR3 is TGTGCCAGCAGCCAAAGAGGGGGGAACTCCTACAATGAGCAGTTCTTC. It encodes CASSQRGGNSYNEQFF.

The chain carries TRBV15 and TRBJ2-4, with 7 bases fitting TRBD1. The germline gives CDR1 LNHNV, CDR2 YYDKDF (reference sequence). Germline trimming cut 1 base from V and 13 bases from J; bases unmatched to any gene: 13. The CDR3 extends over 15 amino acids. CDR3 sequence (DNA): TGTGCCACCAGCAGAGGCCGACAGGGCCTGTGTGAGCAGTACTTC. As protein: CATSRGRQGLCEQYF.

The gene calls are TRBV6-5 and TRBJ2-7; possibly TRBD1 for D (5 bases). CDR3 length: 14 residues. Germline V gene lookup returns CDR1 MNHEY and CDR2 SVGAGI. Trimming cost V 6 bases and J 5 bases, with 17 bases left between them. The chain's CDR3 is CASSSSYTDNEQYF. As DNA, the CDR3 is TGTGCCAGCAGCTCCAGCTACACGGACAACGAGCAGTACTTC.

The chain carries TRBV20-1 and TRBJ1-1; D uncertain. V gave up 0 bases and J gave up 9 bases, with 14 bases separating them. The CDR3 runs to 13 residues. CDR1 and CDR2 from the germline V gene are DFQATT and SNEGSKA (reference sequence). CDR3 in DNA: TGCAGTGCTAGAGAGTCCTCCTTCGAAAAAGCTTTCTTT. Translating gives CSARESSFEKAFF.

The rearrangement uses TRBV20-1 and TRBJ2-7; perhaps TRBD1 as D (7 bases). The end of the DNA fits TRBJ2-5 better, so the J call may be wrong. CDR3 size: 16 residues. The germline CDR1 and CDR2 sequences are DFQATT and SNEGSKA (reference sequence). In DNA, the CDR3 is TGCAGTGCTAGGGTAGTGCAGGGGGGCCTCGAGGAGACCCAGTACTTC. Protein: CSARVVQGGLEETQYF.

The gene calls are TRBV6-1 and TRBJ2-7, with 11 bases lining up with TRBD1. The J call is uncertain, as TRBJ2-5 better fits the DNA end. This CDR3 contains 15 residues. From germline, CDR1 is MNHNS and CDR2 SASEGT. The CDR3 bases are TGTGCCAGCAGTGGGGGGACAGGGGGAGGAGAGACCCAGTACTTC. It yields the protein CASSGGTGGGETQYF.

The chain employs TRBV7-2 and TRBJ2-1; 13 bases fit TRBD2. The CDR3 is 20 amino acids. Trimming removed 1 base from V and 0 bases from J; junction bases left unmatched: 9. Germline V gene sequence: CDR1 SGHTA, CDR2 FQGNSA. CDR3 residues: CASSLVTGGLAGNSYNEQFF. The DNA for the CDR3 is TGTGCCAGCAGCTTAGTTACAGGGGGACTAGCGGGAAACTCCTACAATGAGCAGTTCTTC.

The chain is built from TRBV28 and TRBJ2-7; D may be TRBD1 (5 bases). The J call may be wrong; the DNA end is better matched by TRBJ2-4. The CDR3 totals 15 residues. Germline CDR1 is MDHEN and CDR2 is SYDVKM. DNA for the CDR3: TGTGCCAGCAGTGCTCAGGGTGATGGCAAAAACATTCAGTACTTC. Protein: CASSAQGDGKNIQYF.

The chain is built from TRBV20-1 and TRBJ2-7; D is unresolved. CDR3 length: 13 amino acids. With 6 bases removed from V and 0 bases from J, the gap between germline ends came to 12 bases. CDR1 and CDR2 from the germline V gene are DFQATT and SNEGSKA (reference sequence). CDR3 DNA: TGCAGTGCCCTCCGGCCCCCCTCCTACGAGCAGTACTTC. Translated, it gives CSALRPPSYEQYF.

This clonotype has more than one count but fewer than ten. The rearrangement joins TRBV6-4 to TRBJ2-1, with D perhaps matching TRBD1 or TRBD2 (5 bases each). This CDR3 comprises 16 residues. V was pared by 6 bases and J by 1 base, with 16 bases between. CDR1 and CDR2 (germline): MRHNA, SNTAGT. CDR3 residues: CASRGRLMASYNEQFF. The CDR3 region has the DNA TGTGCCAGCAGGGGACGTCTAATGGCATCCTACAATGAGCAGTTCTTC.

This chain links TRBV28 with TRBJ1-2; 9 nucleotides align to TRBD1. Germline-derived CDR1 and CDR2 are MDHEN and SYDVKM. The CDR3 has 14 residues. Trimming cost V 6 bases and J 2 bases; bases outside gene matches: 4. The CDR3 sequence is CASRQGAANYGYTF. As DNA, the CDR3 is TGTGCCAGCAGACAGGGGGCCGCCAACTATGGCTACACCTTC.

The CDR3 loop reads CSAWDRSTEAFF. The CDR3, as DNA: TGCAGTGCTTGGGACAGGAGCACTGAAGCTTTCTTT. V and J are TRBV20-1 and TRBJ1-1; TRBD1 matches 8 bases. Germline V gene sequence: CDR1 DFQATT, CDR2 SNEGSKA (reference sequence). The CDR3 length is 12 residues. J gave up 4 bases and V 5 bases, and 3 bases lay outside the gene matches.

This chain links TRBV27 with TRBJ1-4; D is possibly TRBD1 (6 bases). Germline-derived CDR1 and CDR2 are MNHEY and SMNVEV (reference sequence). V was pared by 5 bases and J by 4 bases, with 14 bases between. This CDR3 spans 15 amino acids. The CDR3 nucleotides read TGTGCCAGCAGTCCCCCGGACAGCCTTAATGAAAAACTGTTTTTT. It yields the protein CASSPPDSLNEKLFF.

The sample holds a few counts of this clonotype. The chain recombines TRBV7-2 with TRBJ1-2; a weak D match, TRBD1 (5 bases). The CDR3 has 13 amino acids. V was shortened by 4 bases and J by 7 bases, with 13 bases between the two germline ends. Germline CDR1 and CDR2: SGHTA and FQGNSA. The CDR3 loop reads CASSYRGAGGYTF. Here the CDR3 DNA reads TGTGCCAGCAGCTACCGGGGCGCGGGTGGCTACACCTTC.

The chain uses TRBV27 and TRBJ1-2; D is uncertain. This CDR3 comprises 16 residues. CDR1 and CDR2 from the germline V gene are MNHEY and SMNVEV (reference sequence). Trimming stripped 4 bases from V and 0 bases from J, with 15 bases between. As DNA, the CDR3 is TGTGCCAGCAGTTACTCGTCCCCGATCTCTAACTATGGCTACACCTTC. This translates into CASSYSSPISNYGYTF.

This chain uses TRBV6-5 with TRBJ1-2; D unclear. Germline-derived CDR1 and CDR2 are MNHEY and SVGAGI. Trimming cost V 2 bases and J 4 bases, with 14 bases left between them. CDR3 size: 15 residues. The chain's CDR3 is CASSYRADNFYGYTF. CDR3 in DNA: TGTGCCAGCAGTTACAGGGCAGATAACTTCTATGGCTACACCTTC.

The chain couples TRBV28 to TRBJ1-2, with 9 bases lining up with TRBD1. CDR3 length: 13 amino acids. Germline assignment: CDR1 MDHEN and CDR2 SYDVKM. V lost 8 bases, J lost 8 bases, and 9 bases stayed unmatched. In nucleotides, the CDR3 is TGTGCCAGCGTGGAACAGGGGGCGTGGGGCTACACCTTC. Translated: CASVEQGAWGYTF.

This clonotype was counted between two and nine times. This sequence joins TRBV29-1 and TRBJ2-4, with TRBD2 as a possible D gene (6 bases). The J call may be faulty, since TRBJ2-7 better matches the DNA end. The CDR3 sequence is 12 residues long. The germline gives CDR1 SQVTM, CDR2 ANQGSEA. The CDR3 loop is CSSGGSPYEQYF. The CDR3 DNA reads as TGCAGCTCAGGAGGGAGCCCCTACGAGCAGTACTTC.

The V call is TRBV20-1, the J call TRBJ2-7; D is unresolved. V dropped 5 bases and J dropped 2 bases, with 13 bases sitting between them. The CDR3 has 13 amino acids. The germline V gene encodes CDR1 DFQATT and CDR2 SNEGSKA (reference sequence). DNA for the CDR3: TGCAGTGCTCAGGACCCATTTCCCTACGAGCAGTACTTC. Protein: CSAQDPFPYEQYF.

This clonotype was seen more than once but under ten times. CDR3 region: CASSPQGQNSPLHF. The DNA for the CDR3 is TGTGCCAGCAGCCCGCAAGGACAGAATTCACCCCTCCACTTT. The J gene is TRBJ1-6, the V gene TRBV7-2; D is perhaps TRBD1 (6 bases). The CDR3 is 14 residues long. The germline V gene encodes CDR1 SGHTA and CDR2 FQGNSA. V was trimmed by 5 bases and J by 7 bases, leaving 12 bases between them.

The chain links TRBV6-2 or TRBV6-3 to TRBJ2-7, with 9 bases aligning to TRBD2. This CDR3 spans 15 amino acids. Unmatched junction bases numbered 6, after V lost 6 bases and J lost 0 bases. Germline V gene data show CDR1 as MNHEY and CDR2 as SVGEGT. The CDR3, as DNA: TGTGCCAGCAGCTCATTTAGCGGGGGCTCCTACGAGCAGTACTTC. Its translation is CASSSFSGGSYEQYF.

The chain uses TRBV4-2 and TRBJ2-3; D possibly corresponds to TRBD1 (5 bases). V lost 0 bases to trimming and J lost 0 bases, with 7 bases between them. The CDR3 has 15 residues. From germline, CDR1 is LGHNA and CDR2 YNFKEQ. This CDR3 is CASSQEDTSTDTQYF. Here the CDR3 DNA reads TGTGCCAGCAGCCAAGAGGACACTAGCACAGATACGCAGTATTTT.

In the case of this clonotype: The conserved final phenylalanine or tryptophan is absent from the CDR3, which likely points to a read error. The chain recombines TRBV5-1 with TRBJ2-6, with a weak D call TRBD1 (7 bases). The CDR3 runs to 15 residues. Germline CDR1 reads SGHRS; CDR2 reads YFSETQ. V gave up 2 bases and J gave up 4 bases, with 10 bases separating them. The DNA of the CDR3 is TGCGCCAGCAGCTTCAGGGGGGCAGGGGCCAACGTCCTGACTTAC. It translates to CASSFRGAGANVLTY.